The sequence of this T cell receptor beta chain was determined in a study of memory CD4+ T cells and cytomegalovirus serostatus. General study results and limits: Suggested: most of the CMV-linked TCR signature lies in CD4+ memory cells.

Only in-frame clones appear in the TCRdb table, and some are missing; sequencing was by immunoSEQ multiplex PCR. The sample lists 60,000 to 75,000 clones, 80% occurring once. Single viable CD3+CD4+CD8-CD45RO+ cells were sorted as the memory CD4+ T cells. Concerning this clone itself: Its antigen is undetermined.

The sample comprised memory CD4+ T cells from blood. The receptor was isolated from an adult in good health and CMV-seronegative. Some clones in this sample may be carry-over from other donors' samples.

The DNA of the CDR3 is TGCGCCAGCAGTTCGGACAACACAGATACGCAGTATTTT. Translated, it gives CASSSDNTDTQYF. This chain uses TRBV5-1 with TRBJ2-3, with D possibly TRBD1 on 5 matching bases. The germline gives CDR1 SGHRS, CDR2 YFSETQ. Between the trimmed V and J ends, which lost 5 bases and 2 bases, there was a span of 9 bases. CDR3 length: 13 amino acids.